The present T cell receptor beta chain was sequenced within a study of T cell repertoires in cytomegalovirus infection (dated 2019 in TCRdb). Notes on the research overall: Donor HLA type was relevant to the analysis, as public TCR beta signatures indicated carriage of CMV infection together with the matching HLA type.

Paper-wide results and their limitations: Cumulative frequency of public TCR beta family members discriminated carriers of CMV infection plus the relevant HLA type in this cohort and an independent 352-donor cohort. In the ex vivo response, HLA-C-restricted CMV-specific TCR beta clonotypes were dominant, and in two of eight donors the single most frequent clonotype came from this HLA-C-restricted group.

Comments on this clonotype: It has no known antigen specificity. No much larger clone exists at a distance of one base, and base qualities are not known.

V drops 2 bases and J drops 5 bases, leaving 13 bases in between. CDR1 ENHRY and CDR2 SYGVKD were looked up in the germline V gene. Including the terminal cysteine and phenylalanine, the CDR3 comprises 16 residues. CDR3 DNA only is kept here, 48 bases in frame from base 1. Sequencing took place on an Illumina HiSeq 1500. Starting from the raw public reads, TCRdb applied fastp trimming at Q25, assembled clones with MiXCR and retained in-frame beta chains. When rows share a CDR3 protein, they turn into one entry using the most common DNA and genes. Within this sample are just under 550,000 distinct CDR3 sequences, with 26% of them counted one time only. Less than 15% of the sample belongs to the ten largest clones.

The rearrangement joined TRBV10-3 to TRBJ1-6, with the D gene not clear enough to name. Sequencing used PBMCs. The TCR comes from a human donor in good health (CMV status not recorded). Some clones in this sample may be carry-over from other donors' samples. The nucleotides read TGTGCCATCAGTGAGCAAATGACGGGGAATAATTCACCCCTCCACTTT. Its protein reads: CAISEQMTGNNSPLHF.